This is a list of T cell receptor beta chains from one sample in a study of metastatic and nonmetastatic thyroid tumors. Through MiXCR, TCRdb re-clonotyped the PCR reads. Counted here are over 20,000 clones, approximately 29% occurring once; the ten biggest clones make up less than 15%. The sequenced sample was blood. These receptors were collected from a female donor with papillary thyroid cancer or a benign thyroid nodule (not recorded which). Some clones in this sample may be carry-over from other donors' samples. Both conserved end residues are part of each CDR3. The D gene is left open where the match is weak.

j_call d_call cdr3_length v_call cdr3_aa
TRBJ1-1 - 12 TRBV7-9 CASSPGPLEAFF
TRBJ1-5 - 15 TRBV6-2/TRBV6-3 CASSPEVGGGQPQHF
TRBJ1-2 - 13 TRBV11-1 CASSLKDLYGYTF
TRBJ2-7 TRBD1 16 TRBV27 CASSPVPDRGADEQYF
TRBJ2-1 - 12 TRBV6-1 CASPDSYNEQFF
TRBJ1-1 - 14 TRBV11-2 CASTPMSSRTEAFF
TRBJ1-2 - 12 TRBV30 CAWSRGNYGYTF
TRBJ1-2 - 18 TRBV14 CASSQVWQGEGGNYGYTF
TRBJ2-7 - 12 TRBV20-1 CSARADSYEQYF
TRBJ2-5 TRBD1 14 TRBV7-3 CASSPRDRQETQYF
TRBJ2-2 - 14 TRBV6-2/TRBV6-3 CASSYAPNTGELFF
TRBJ1-2 - 14 TRBV20-1 CSARTSEGDYGYTF
TRBJ2-7 TRBD2 16 TRBV11-2 CASNLVASGSGNEQYF
TRBJ2-1 TRBD2 15 TRBV6-1 CASSTPGLAINEQFF
TRBJ2-7 - 12 TRBV11-2 CASSIQGYEQYF
TRBJ1-2 TRBD1 16 TRBV28 CASSLRTGGPIFGYTF
TRBJ1-5 - 14 TRBV20-1 CSADPPGGNQPQHF
TRBJ2-3 - 20 TRBV6-2/TRBV6-3 CASRIYAAQGLSKSTDTQYF
TRBJ2-7 TRBD2 16 TRBV11-2 CASSLLHGGGSGEQYF
TRBJ2-1 - 16 TRBV4-3 CGSSEVHQTGLDEQFF
TRBJ1-2 - 14 TRBV6-1 CASVPESPNYGYTF
TRBJ2-3 - 15 TRBV24-1 CATSDLGGDTDTQYF
TRBJ2-7 TRBD1 16 TRBV6-5 CASSGLSGQGADEQYF
TRBJ2-7 - 12 TRBV6-1 CASRTPSYEQYF
TRBJ1-1 - 15 TRBV12-3/TRBV12-4 CASSSGRLWNAEAFF
TRBJ2-7 - 14 TRBV5-1 CASSLAVGKYEQYF
TRBJ2-2 - 13 TRBV2 CASTGQNTGELFF
TRBJ2-7 TRBD2 16 TRBV5-5 CASSTPGLAEFYEQYF
TRBJ1-5 - 13 TRBV2 CASSALEGHPQHF
TRBJ2-2 - 12 TRBV12-3/TRBV12-4 CASKFYTGELFF
TRBJ2-2 - 14 TRBV20-1 CSAREQVNTGELFF
TRBJ2-1 - 15 TRBV20-1 CSALLGTRSYNEQFF